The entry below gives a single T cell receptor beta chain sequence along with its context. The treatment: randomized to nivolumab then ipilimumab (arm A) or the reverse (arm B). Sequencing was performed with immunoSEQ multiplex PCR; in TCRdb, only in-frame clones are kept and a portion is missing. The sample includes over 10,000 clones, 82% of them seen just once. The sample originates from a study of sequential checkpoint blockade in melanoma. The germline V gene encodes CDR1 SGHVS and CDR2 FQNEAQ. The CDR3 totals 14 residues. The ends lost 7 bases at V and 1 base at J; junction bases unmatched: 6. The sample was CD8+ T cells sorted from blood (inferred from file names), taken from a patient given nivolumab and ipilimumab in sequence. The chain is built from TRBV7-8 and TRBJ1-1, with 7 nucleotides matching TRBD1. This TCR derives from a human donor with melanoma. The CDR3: CASTRGLENTEAFF. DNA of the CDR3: TGTGCCAGCACCAGGGGGTTGGAGAACACTGAAGCTTTCTTT.